The 23 T cell receptor beta chains reported below all come from one sample, sequenced in a study of T cells after yellow fever vaccination. One entry per CDR3 protein results from TCRdb running MiXCR on the 5' RACE reads. The table includes approximately 90,000 distinct CDR3 sequences, roughly 6% detected once. The sample in question was CD8+ T cells sorted from PBMCs, obtained 10 days after the yellow fever booster vaccination. These receptors originate from a man aged 18 to 35 who received the YFV17D yellow fever vaccine.

The chain couples TRBV27 to TRBJ2-7; D is perhaps TRBD2 (7 bases). V dropped 6 bases and J dropped 0 bases, with 15 bases sitting between them. This CDR3 region has 15 residues. Germline V gives CDR1 MNHEY, CDR2 SMNVEV (reference sequence). The CDR3 protein is CASSPGGPSSYEQYV. The CDR3 bases are TGTGCCAGCAGCCCGGGGGGCCCCAGCTCCTACGAGCAGTACGTC.

This clonotype occurred a few times. The rearrangement links TRBV6-2 or TRBV6-3 to TRBJ2-7; a possible D gene is TRBD2 (5 bases). Germline V lookup: CDR1 MNHEY, CDR2 SVGEGT. Trimming pared 2 bases from V and 6 bases from J, leaving 17 bases between. This CDR3 contains 15 residues. This CDR3 reads CASSYRDWEIGEQYF. The CDR3 DNA follows: TGTGCCAGCAGTTACAGGGATTGGGAGATCGGCGAGCAGTACTTC.

This clonotype was observed a handful of times. This chain uses TRBV4-1 with TRBJ2-3, with no clear D. Germline lookup yields CDR1 MGHRA and CDR2 YSYEKL. The V end was cut by 3 bases, the J end by 0 bases, with 4 bases between. The CDR3 is made up of 13 amino acids. CDR3 DNA: TGCGCCAGCAGCCAGATTAGCACAGATACGCAGTATTTT. Protein: CASSQISTDTQYF.

This rearrangement joins TRBV10-3 to TRBJ1-2; 8 positions agree with TRBD1. This CDR3 is built from 16 residues. The V segment lost 6 bases and the J segment 1 base; nucleotides outside the gene matches: 10. Germline values: CDR1 ENHRY, CDR2 SYGVKD. CDR3 sequence reads: CAISPTGEVGNYGYTF. In DNA form, the CDR3 reads TGTGCCATCAGCCCGACAGGGGAGGTGGGTAACTATGGCTACACCTTC.

This rearrangement joins TRBV29-1 to TRBJ2-7; perhaps TRBD2 as D (5 bases). The V end was cut by 5 bases, the J end by 2 bases, with 10 bases between. CDR1 and CDR2 from the germline V gene are SQVTM and ANQGSEA. The CDR3 is 12 amino acids. CDR3 sequence reads: CSVSGSAYEQYF. CDR3 DNA: TGCAGCGTTTCGGGGTCAGCCTACGAGCAGTACTTC.

The V gene is TRBV6-5, the J gene TRBJ2-7, with 9 bases fitting TRBD1. Germline lookup yields CDR1 MNHEY and CDR2 SVGAGI. The V and J ends lost 5 bases and 4 bases, in that order; junction bases with no gene match: 6. The CDR3 totals 14 residues. Here the CDR3 reads CASSPGTGKYEQYV. The CDR3 coding sequence is TGTGCCAGCAGTCCCGGGACAGGGAAATACGAGCAGTACGTC.

V gene TRBV12-3 or TRBV12-4 combines with J gene TRBJ2-5; TRBD1 matches 8 bases. This CDR3 has 16 residues. V lost 5 bases, J lost 4 bases, and 12 bases stayed unmatched. In DNA, the CDR3 is TGTGCCAGCAGTCTCGCCGGGACAGGCACCAGAGAGACCCAGTACTTC. It is translated as CASSLAGTGTRETQYF.

V and J are TRBV12-3 or TRBV12-4 and TRBJ2-1; TRBD1 or TRBD2 may be the D gene (7 bases each). Trimming left V 2 bases short and J 12 bases short, with 20 bases between. The CDR3 extends over 15 amino acids. CDR3 residues: CASSLRAGGGVRQFF. CDR3 coding DNA: TGTGCCAGCAGTTTAAGGGCAGGGGGAGGGGTACGGCAGTTCTTC.

This clonotype was found many times. The CDR3 loop is CASSRPAENTDTQYF. The CDR3 DNA reads TGTGCCAGCAGTCGTCCAGCGGAGAACACAGATACGCAGTATTTT. The V gene is TRBV5-4, the J gene TRBJ2-3, with D perhaps matching TRBD2 (5 bases). The CDR3 is made up of 15 amino acids. CDR1 is SGHNT and CDR2 is YYREEE in the germline V gene (reference sequence). Trimming left V 5 bases short and J 2 bases short, with 15 bases between. Filled out from reference TRBV5-4 and TRBJ2-3, the complete variable domain reads ETGVTQSPTHLIKTRGQQVTLRCSSQSGHNTVSWYQQALGQGPQFIFQYYREEENGRGNFPPRFSGLQFPNYSSELNVNALELDDSALYLCASSRPAENTDTQYFGPGTRLTVL.

This clonotype was observed a few times. The chain combines TRBV7-9 with TRBJ2-3; D is unresolved. The CDR3 spans 13 residues. Germline V gene data show CDR1 as SEHNR and CDR2 as FQNEAQ (reference sequence). The germline V and J ends were trimmed by 4 bases and 6 bases, with 11 bases remaining between them. The CDR3 DNA follows: TGTGCCAGCAGCTCCCCGACGGACGATACGCAGTATTTT. This sequence encodes CASSSPTDDTQYF. Based on the CDR3 plus reference TRBV7-9 and TRBJ2-3, the full variable domain is DTGVSQNPRHKITKRGQNVTFRCDPISEHNRLYWYRQTLGQGPEFLTYFQNEAQLEKSRLLSDRFSAERPKGSFSTLEIQRTEQGDSAMYLCASSSPTDDTQYFGPGTRLTVL.

This clonotype showed up just a few times. The CDR3 is CASSYGRENTEAFF. CDR3 nucleotides: TGTGCCAGCAGTTACGGCAGGGAGAACACTGAAGCTTTCTTT. This rearrangement joins TRBV27 to TRBJ1-1; a weak D match, TRBD1 (5 bases). This CDR3 contains 14 residues. Germline CDR1 MNHEY, CDR2 SMNVEV (reference sequence). V was clipped by 4 bases and J by 1 base, with 10 bases between them.

This clonotype showed up just a few times. The chain combines TRBV18 with TRBJ2-7; D is unclear. The V and J ends lost 3 bases and 5 bases respectively, with 14 bases between them. Germline assignment: CDR1 KGHSH and CDR2 LQKENI. The CDR3 covers 14 residues. The CDR3 DNA reads TGTGCCAGCTCACCCCGACGCTCGTCGGACGAGCAGTACGTC. Its protein is CASSPRRSSDEQYV.

The chain is built from TRBV5-4 and TRBJ2-4, with unresolved D. The CDR3 loop spans 15 amino acids. V was clipped by 0 bases and J by 4 bases, with 11 bases between them. Germline lookup yields CDR1 SGHNT and CDR2 YYREEE (reference sequence). The CDR3 region has the DNA TGTGCCAGCAGCTTGGATTTGGACGTGAAAAACATTCAGTACTTC. Translation gives CASSLDLDVKNIQYF. Supplemented by reference TRBV5-4 and TRBJ2-4, the full variable domain reads ETGVTQSPTHLIKTRGQQVTLRCSSQSGHNTVSWYQQALGQGPQFIFQYYREEENGRGNFPPRFSGLQFPNYSSELNVNALELDDSALYLCASSLDLDVKNIQYFGAGTRLSVL.

The J gene is TRBJ2-5, the V gene TRBV7-8, with 7 bases fitting TRBD1. Losses at the gene ends were 2 bases for V and 5 bases for J; bases not matched to a gene: 8. Germline CDR1 SGHVS, CDR2 FQNEAQ. The CDR3 has 15 residues. The CDR3: CASSLTSRGTETQYF. The CDR3 DNA is TGTGCCAGCAGCTTAACGAGCAGGGGGACGGAGACCCAGTACTTC.

This chain uses TRBV2 with TRBJ2-3, with D perhaps matching TRBD2 (5 bases). CDR3 length: 11 amino acids. The V and J ends lost 9 bases and 5 bases respectively, with 9 bases between them. Germline V lookup: CDR1 SNHLY, CDR2 FYNNEI. The CDR3 DNA reads TGTGCCAGAACTGGAGGAGATACGCAGTATTTT. Protein product: CARTGGDTQYF.

This clonotype came up a few times. The genes are TRBV29-1 and TRBJ2-7, with D uncertain. The CDR3 runs to 13 residues. V gave up 5 bases and J gave up 1 base, with 12 bases separating them. Germline-derived CDR1 and CDR2 are SQVTM and ANQGSEA. Here the CDR3 reads CSVNTESSYEQYF. In DNA form, the CDR3 reads TGCAGCGTTAACACGGAATCGTCCTACGAGCAGTACTTC.

The chain is built from TRBV5-6 and TRBJ2-2; D uncertain. The V end was cut by 5 bases, the J end by 0 bases, with 8 bases between. This CDR3 comprises 14 residues. The V gene's germline CDR1 is SGHDT and CDR2 YYEEEE. The CDR3 DNA reads as TGTGCCAGCAGTCGTCTACCGAACACCGGGGAGCTGTTTTTT. This codes for CASSRLPNTGELFF.

A few counts support this clonotype. The chain combines TRBV28 with TRBJ1-5; maybe TRBD1 (6 bases). Germline assignment: CDR1 MDHEN and CDR2 SYDVKM. The CDR3 is made up of 15 amino acids. V dropped 3 bases and J dropped 2 bases, with 11 bases sitting between them. CDR3 sequence (DNA): TGTGCCAGCAGTTTCCGGGGGGCGGGCAATCAGCCCCAGCATTTT. It codes for CASSFRGAGNQPQHF.

At least ten counts were recorded for this clonotype. The rearrangement links TRBV7-6 to TRBJ2-7, with a possible D match to TRBD1 (5 bases). Germline lookup yields CDR1 SGHVS and CDR2 FNYEAQ. The CDR3 is 15 amino acids. V was cut by 0 bases and J by 1 base, with 10 bases left in between. CDR3 loop: CASSLAQQESYEQYF. The DNA for the CDR3 is TGTGCCAGCAGCTTAGCACAACAGGAGTCCTACGAGCAGTACTTC.

The chain links TRBV21-1 to TRBJ1-3; TRBD1 was called by the table and not checked on the DNA. TRBV21-1 is described as a pseudogene. This CDR3 has 15 amino acids. CDR3 sequence (DNA): TGTGCCAGCAGTCGGGGGACAGGGTCTGGAAACACCATATATTTT. It yields the protein CASSRGTGSGNTIYF.

The chain has TRBV15 and TRBJ2-2; the D is unclear. The CDR3 has 16 amino acids. Germline V lookup: CDR1 LNHNV, CDR2 YYDKDF (reference sequence). V shed 0 bases and J shed 1 base, with 9 bases lying between them. This chain's CDR3 is CATSRESYRNTGELFF. The CDR3 coding sequence is TGTGCCACCAGCAGAGAAAGTTACAGGAACACCGGGGAGCTGTTTTTT.

The V call is TRBV6-6, the J call TRBJ2-5; D is undetermined. Germline-derived CDR1 and CDR2 are MNHNY and SVGAGI (reference sequence). The CDR3 is made up of 12 amino acids. Deletions cut 0 bases from V and 3 bases from J, with 2 bases between. The CDR3 nucleotides read TGTGCCAGCAGTTACTCTGAAGAGACCCAGTACTTC. Its translation is CASSYSEETQYF.

The rearrangement uses TRBV27 and TRBJ1-1; the D is unclear. The CDR3 length is 15 residues. V shed 0 bases and J shed 1 base, with 9 bases lying between them. Germline values: CDR1 MNHEY, CDR2 SMNVEV (reference sequence). CDR3 DNA: TGTGCCAGCAGTTTATCCCCAGCAGAGAACACTGAAGCTTTCTTT. Its translation: CASSLSPAENTEAFF.